This TCR beta chain is from a study of long-term antiretroviral therapy in people with HIV. With survey level as its setting, the immunoSEQ assay was v3.0. Each sample had sequencing targeting roughly 35,000-55,000 T-cell genomes. Sequencing used immunoSEQ multiplex PCR; TCRdb keeps in-frame clones, though not all of them. The repertoire consists of 13,000 or so clones, with 75% to 85% occurring once and the leading ten covering under 15%. The CDR3 is 11 residues long. V lost 7 bases to trimming and J lost 0 bases, with 1 base between them. Germline loops: CDR1 LNHDA, CDR2 SQIVND (reference sequence).

This TCR came from a man aged 35-49 years with HIV. This chain connects TRBV19 to TRBJ2-4; D not certain. The source material was unsorted PBMCs, sampled 3.2 years before starting antiretroviral therapy. The CDR3: CASIAKNIQYF. The CDR3 DNA follows: TGTGCCAGTATAGCCAAAAACATTCAGTACTTC. Variable domain in full (rest from reference TRBV19 and TRBJ2-4): DGGITQSPKYLFRKEGQNVTLSCEQNLNHDAMYWYRQDPGQGLRLIYYSQIVNDFQKGDIAEGYSVSREKKESFPLTVTSAQKNPTAFYLCASIAKNIQYFGAGTRLSVL.